The next 25 T cell receptor beta chains were all read from a single sample in a study of human T cells and chemical hapten exposure. TCRdb independently ran MiXCR on the 5' RACE reads; one entry per CDR3 protein. The sample includes more than 75,000 distinct CDR3 sequences, around a sixth of them seen just once. Unseparated into fractions, whole blood served as the source from which total RNA was extracted. The receptor set was obtained from a female donor in good health.

The V and J genes are TRBV5-1 and TRBJ2-5; 8 bases agree with TRBD1. With V trimmed by 0 bases and J by 5 bases, 3 bases remained unmatched. The CDR3 is made up of 14 amino acids. The germline V gene encodes CDR1 SGHRS and CDR2 YFSETQ. Written as DNA, the CDR3 is TGCGCCAGCAGCTTGGGACAGGGGAAGGAGACCCAGTACTTC. It translates to CASSLGQGKETQYF.

This clonotype was picked up a small number of times. This CDR3 is CASSPDRGERAEAFF. DNA for the CDR3: TGTGCCAGCAGCCCCGACAGGGGGGAAAGGGCTGAAGCTTTCTTT. The rearrangement uses TRBV11-2 and TRBJ1-1, with TRBD1 matching 9 bases. The germline CDR1 and CDR2 sequences are SGHAT and FQNNGV. The V and J ends lost 5 bases and 6 bases, in that order; junction bases with no gene match: 10. This CDR3 has 15 residues.

This clonotype has at least ten counts. DNA for the CDR3: TGTGCCAGCTCACCATCTAAGGGACTAGCGGCAACAGATACGCAGTATTTT. It encodes CASSPSKGLAATDTQYF. The V gene is TRBV18, the J gene TRBJ2-3; 11 nucleotides agree with TRBD2. Per the germline V gene, CDR1 is KGHSH and CDR2 is LQKENI. The CDR3 is made up of 17 amino acids. Germline trimming cut 2 bases from V and 3 bases from J; bases unmatched to any gene: 7. Drawing the rest from reference TRBV18 and TRBJ2-3, the complete variable domain is NAGVMQNPRHLVRRRGQEARLRCSPMKGHSHVYWYRQLPEEGLKFMVYLQKENIIDESGMPKERFSAEFPKEGPSILRIQQVVRGDSAAYFCASSPSKGLAATDTQYFGPGTRLTVL.

This clonotype was seen a few times. This rearrangement joins TRBV5-4 to TRBJ2-4; D unclear. Trimming shortened V by 4 bases and J by 0 bases, and 8 bases separated the two germline ends. Per germline, CDR1 SGHNT and CDR2 YYREEE (reference sequence). The CDR3 spans 14 residues. The CDR3 loop is CASSRALAKNIQYF. The DNA for the CDR3 is TGTGCCAGCAGCCGGGCGCTAGCCAAAAACATTCAGTACTTC. Drawing the rest from reference TRBV5-4 and TRBJ2-4, the complete variable domain is ETGVTQSPTHLIKTRGQQVTLRCSSQSGHNTVSWYQQALGQGPQFIFQYYREEENGRGNFPPRFSGLQFPNYSSELNVNALELDDSALYLCASSRALAKNIQYFGAGTRLSVL.

The gene calls are TRBV12-3 or TRBV12-4 and TRBJ2-1, with 9 bases aligning to TRBD1. The CDR3 is 15 residues long. J lost 10 bases, V lost 3 bases, and 10 bases had no gene match. As DNA, the CDR3 is TGTGCCAGCAGTTTTGAGACAGGGGGGTCCGGAGAGCAGTTCTTC. Its translation: CASSFETGGSGEQFF.

The J gene is TRBJ1-4, the V gene TRBV20-1; D gene uncertain. Trimming stripped 6 bases from V and 5 bases from J, with 16 bases between. CDR1 DFQATT and CDR2 SNEGSKA come from the germline V gene (reference sequence). The CDR3 spans 14 residues. Here the CDR3 DNA reads TGCAGTGCCGAGGGTTGGGGAATCAATGAAAAACTGTTTTTT. Protein sequence: CSAEGWGINEKLFF.

This clonotype was seen a few times. The rearrangement uses TRBV2 and TRBJ2-3; 7 nucleotides line up with TRBD2. Trimming removed 6 bases from V and 1 base from J; junction bases left unmatched: 10. The length of the CDR3 is 16 residues. CDR1 and CDR2 (germline): SNHLY, FYNNEI. This chain's CDR3 is CASSLAESRGTDTQYF. The CDR3 nucleotides are TGTGCCAGCAGCCTAGCGGAGTCGAGGGGCACAGATACGCAGTATTTT.

The sample holds a few counts of this clonotype. The chain employs TRBV20-1 and TRBJ1-4, with TRBD1 as a possible D gene (5 bases). The length of the CDR3 is 14 residues. V lost 1 base and J lost 0, with 6 bases in between. Looked up from germline, CDR1 is DFQATT and CDR2 is SNEGSKA (reference sequence). This chain's CDR3 is CSARGRATNEKLFF. The CDR3 DNA reads TGCAGTGCTAGAGGCAGGGCAACTAATGAAAAACTGTTTTTT.

J is TRBJ1-2 and V is TRBV6-5; D not resolved. The V gene lost 4 bases and the J gene lost 4 bases, with 13 bases spanning the gap. The CDR3 contains 14 residues. Germline CDR1 is MNHEY and CDR2 is SVGAGI. Written as DNA, the CDR3 is TGTGCCAGCAGTTTCCTCCCAGACGTCTATGGCTACACCTTC. It specifies CASSFLPDVYGYTF.

This clonotype has at least ten counts. V usage is TRBV7-2 and J usage is TRBJ2-3, with unresolved D. Trimming shortened V by 1 base and J by 8 bases, and 22 bases separated the two germline ends. Germline CDR1 SGHTA, CDR2 FQGNSA. This CDR3 has 17 residues. The CDR3 spells CASSLVIGPDGDGTQYF. In nucleotides, the CDR3 is TGTGCCAGCAGCTTAGTTATCGGACCCGACGGCGACGGTACGCAGTATTTT.

The CDR3 is CASSPRQGPEGYTF. The CDR3 region has the DNA TGTGCCAGCTCACCCAGACAAGGTCCGGAAGGCTACACCTTC. The V and J genes are TRBV18 and TRBJ1-2; unclear D gene. The CDR3 runs to 14 residues. Germline loops: CDR1 KGHSH, CDR2 LQKENI. Deletions cut 3 bases from V and 8 bases from J, with 16 bases between.

This clonotype has only a few counts. In DNA, the CDR3 is TGTGCCAGCAGTTACTCGAGGGGAAGAAGACAGTTCAATGAGCAGTTCTTC. Amino acids: CASSYSRGRRQFNEQFF. This chain connects TRBV6-2 or TRBV6-3 to TRBJ2-1; TRBD1 or TRBD2 may be the D gene (5 bases each). V lost 0 bases and J 6 bases, leaving 18 bases between the germline ends. The CDR3 sequence is 17 residues long. Germline-derived CDR1 and CDR2 are MNHEY and SVGEGT.

V and J are TRBV6-2 or TRBV6-3 and TRBJ2-3, with D unclear. CDR1 and CDR2 (germline): MNHEY, SVGEGT. The CDR3 has 15 amino acids. The V end lost 6 bases, the J end lost 0 bases, and 13 bases lay between the germline ends. Here the CDR3 reads CASSSNSESTDTQYF. CDR3 nucleotide sequence: TGTGCCAGCAGCTCTAACTCAGAGAGCACAGATACGCAGTATTTT.

This sequence joins TRBV6-2 or TRBV6-3 and TRBJ1-5; D gene unclear. The germline gives CDR1 MNHEY, CDR2 SVGEGT. The germline V and J ends were trimmed by 5 bases and 0 bases, with 8 bases remaining between them. The CDR3 has 14 amino acids. CDR3 sequence: CASSAGFSNQPQHF. CDR3 DNA sequence: TGTGCCAGCAGTGCGGGCTTTAGCAATCAGCCCCAGCATTTT.

The V and J genes are TRBV29-1 and TRBJ1-1, with 7 bases that match TRBD1. Looked up from germline, CDR1 is SQVTM and CDR2 is ANQGSEA. CDR3 size: 12 residues. The J segment lost 0 bases and the V segment lost 6 bases, leaving 1 base of the junction unmatched. DNA of the CDR3: TGCAGCGTGGACAGGATGAACACTGAAGCTTTCTTT. It translates to CSVDRMNTEAFF.

The chain joins TRBV7-6 to TRBJ2-7, with TRBD2 matching 8 bases. The CDR3 runs to 14 residues. CDR1 is SGHVS, CDR2 FNYEAQ, per germline. The trim removed 5 bases at V and 3 bases at J, leaving 6 bases unmatched. The CDR3 DNA sequence: TGTGCCAGCAGCGCGGGGGGCGGAGACTACGAGCAGTACTTC. The encoded protein is CASSAGGGDYEQYF.

The chain is built from TRBV29-1 and TRBJ2-6, with D possibly being TRBD1 (5 bases). The germline V and J ends were trimmed by 6 bases and 0 bases, with 6 bases remaining between them. The V gene's germline CDR1 is SQVTM and CDR2 ANQGSEA. CDR3 length equals 13 residues. CDR3 sequence: CSVRVSGANVLTF. In DNA, the CDR3 is TGCAGCGTCAGGGTCTCTGGGGCCAACGTCCTGACTTTC. The variable domain in full, completed from reference TRBV29-1 and TRBJ2-6, reads SAVISQKPSRDICQRGTSLTIQCQVDSQVTMMFWYRQQPGQSLTLIATANQGSEATYESGFVIDKFPISRPNLTFSTLTVSNMSPEDSSIYLCSVRVSGANVLTFGAGSRLTVL.

The V and J genes are TRBV9 and TRBJ2-2; 7 bases are a match to TRBD2. Unmatched junction bases numbered 12, after V lost 4 bases and J lost 6 bases. Germline V lookup: CDR1 SGDLS, CDR2 YYNGEE. The CDR3 length is 16 residues. The CDR3 protein is CASSPRVTGGAGELFF. In DNA form, the CDR3 reads TGTGCCAGCAGCCCGAGGGTCACGGGGGGAGCCGGGGAGCTGTTTTTT.

CDR3 amino acids: CATTGRNQPQHF. For the CDR3, the DNA is TGTGCCACAACAGGGCGCAATCAGCCCCAGCATTTT. The rearrangement links TRBV6-1 to TRBJ1-5; tentative D call: TRBD1 (6 bases). The CDR3 sequence is 12 residues long. Germline lookup yields CDR1 MNHNS and CDR2 SASEGT. V lost 10 bases and J 2 bases, leaving 9 bases between the germline ends.

This clonotype has a handful of counts. The chain links TRBV19 to TRBJ2-5; 14 bases fit TRBD2. Germline assignment: CDR1 LNHDA and CDR2 SQIVND (reference sequence). Trimming at V came to 5 bases and at J to 8 bases, leaving 7 bases not matched to a gene. CDR3 size: 15 residues. CDR3 DNA: TGTGCCAGTAGTCCCACCGGGACTAGCGGGGGAACCCAGTACTTC. This gives the protein CASSPTGTSGGTQYF.

In its sample, this clonotype was seen many times. V is TRBV4-2 and J is TRBJ2-7; TRBD1 aligns across 9 bases. Per the germline V gene, CDR1 is LGHNA and CDR2 is YNFKEQ. The CDR3 totals 16 residues. Trimming took 4 bases from V and 0 from J; bases not matched to a gene: 7. The CDR3 DNA follows: TGTGCCAGCAGCCGAGAAGGGACAGGGTACTCCTACGAGCAGTACTTC. Protein product: CASSREGTGYSYEQYF.

This clonotype came up a few times. The V and J genes are TRBV28 and TRBJ2-6; the D is unclear. CDR1 and CDR2 (germline): MDHEN, SYDVKM. The CDR3 consists of 14 residues. Trimming left V 5 bases short and J 1 base short, with 6 bases between. The CDR3 coding sequence is TGTGCCAGCAGTGTCATGTCTGGGGCCAACGTCCTGACTTTC. It yields the protein CASSVMSGANVLTF.

A few counts support this clonotype. The chain links TRBV9 to TRBJ2-3; 8 nucleotides agree with TRBD1. Per germline, CDR1 SGDLS and CDR2 YYNGEE. After removal of 4 bases from V and 2 bases from J, the junction contained 9 bases not matched to a gene. The CDR3 sequence is 16 residues long. The CDR3 reads CASSQGAFGTTDTQYF. CDR3 DNA sequence: TGTGCCAGCAGCCAGGGGGCATTCGGGACCACAGATACGCAGTATTTT.

The V and J genes are TRBV4-2 and TRBJ2-3; TRBD2 matches at 8 bases. Germline CDR1 reads LGHNA; CDR2 reads YNFKEQ. The CDR3 is made up of 16 amino acids. The V segment lost 0 bases and the J segment 1 base; nucleotides outside the gene matches: 3. CDR3 DNA sequence: TGTGCCAGCAGCCAAGAGGGACTAGTAGGCACAGATACGCAGTATTTT. It is translated as CASSQEGLVGTDTQYF.

This clonotype showed up just a few times. The chain joins TRBV5-1 to TRBJ1-1; 7 nucleotides agree with TRBD1. This CDR3 is 15 amino acids long. The trim removed 4 bases at V and 7 bases at J, leaving 13 bases unmatched. The germline gives CDR1 SGHRS, CDR2 YFSETQ. The CDR3 here is CASSEQTGIGSEAFF. The CDR3 DNA sequence: TGCGCCAGCAGCGAGCAGACAGGGATTGGCAGTGAAGCTTTCTTT.